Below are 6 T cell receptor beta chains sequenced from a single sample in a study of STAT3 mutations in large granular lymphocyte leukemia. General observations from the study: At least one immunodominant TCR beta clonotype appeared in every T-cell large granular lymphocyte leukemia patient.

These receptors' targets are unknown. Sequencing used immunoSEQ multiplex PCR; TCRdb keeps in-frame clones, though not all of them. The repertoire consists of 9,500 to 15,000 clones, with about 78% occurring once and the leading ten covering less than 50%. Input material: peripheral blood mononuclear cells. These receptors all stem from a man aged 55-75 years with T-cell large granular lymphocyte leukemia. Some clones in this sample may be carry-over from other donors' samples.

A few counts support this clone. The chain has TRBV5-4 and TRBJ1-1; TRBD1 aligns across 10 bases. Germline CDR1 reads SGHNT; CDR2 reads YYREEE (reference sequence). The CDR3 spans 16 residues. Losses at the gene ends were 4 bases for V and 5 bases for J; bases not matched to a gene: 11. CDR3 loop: CASSPATGQGETEAFF. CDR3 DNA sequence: TGTGCCAGCAGCCCAGCAACAGGACAGGGGGAAACTGAAGCTTTCTTT.

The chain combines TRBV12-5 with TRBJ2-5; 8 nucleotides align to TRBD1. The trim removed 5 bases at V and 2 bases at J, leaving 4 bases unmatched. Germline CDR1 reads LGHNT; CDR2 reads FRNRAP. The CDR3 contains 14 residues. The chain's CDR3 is CASGQGTGQETQYF. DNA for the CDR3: TGTGCTAGTGGTCAAGGGACAGGTCAAGAGACCCAGTACTTC. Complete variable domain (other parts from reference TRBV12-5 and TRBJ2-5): DARVTQTPRHKVTEMGQEVTMRCQPILGHNTVFWYRQTMMQGLELLAYFRNRAPLDDSGMPKDRFSAEMPDATLATLKIQPSEPRDSAVYFCASGQGTGQETQYFGPGTRLLVL.

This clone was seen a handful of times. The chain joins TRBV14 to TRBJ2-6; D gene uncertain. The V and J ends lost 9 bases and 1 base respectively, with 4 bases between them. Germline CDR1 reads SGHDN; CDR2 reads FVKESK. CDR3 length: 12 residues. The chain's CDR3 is CARPSGANVLTF. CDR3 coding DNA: TGTGCCAGACCTTCTGGGGCCAACGTCCTGACTTTC.

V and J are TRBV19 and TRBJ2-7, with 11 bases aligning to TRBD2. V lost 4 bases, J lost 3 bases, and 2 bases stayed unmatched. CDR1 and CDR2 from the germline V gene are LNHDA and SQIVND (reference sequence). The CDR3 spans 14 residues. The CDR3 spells CASSTLAGDYEQYF. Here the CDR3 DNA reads TGTGCCAGTAGTACACTAGCGGGAGACTACGAGCAGTACTTC.

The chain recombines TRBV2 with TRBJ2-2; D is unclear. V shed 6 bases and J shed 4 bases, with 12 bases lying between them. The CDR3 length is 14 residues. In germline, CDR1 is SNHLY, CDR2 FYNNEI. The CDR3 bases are TGTGCCAGCAGCCACACCCCCCCCACCGGGGAGCTGTTTTTT. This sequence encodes CASSHTPPTGELFF.

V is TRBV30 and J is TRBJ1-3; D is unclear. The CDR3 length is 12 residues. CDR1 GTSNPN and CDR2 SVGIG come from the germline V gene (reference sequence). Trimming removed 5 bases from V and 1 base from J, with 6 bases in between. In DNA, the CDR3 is TGTGCCTGGTCGGATTCTGGAAACACCATATATTTT. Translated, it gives CAWSDSGNTIYF.